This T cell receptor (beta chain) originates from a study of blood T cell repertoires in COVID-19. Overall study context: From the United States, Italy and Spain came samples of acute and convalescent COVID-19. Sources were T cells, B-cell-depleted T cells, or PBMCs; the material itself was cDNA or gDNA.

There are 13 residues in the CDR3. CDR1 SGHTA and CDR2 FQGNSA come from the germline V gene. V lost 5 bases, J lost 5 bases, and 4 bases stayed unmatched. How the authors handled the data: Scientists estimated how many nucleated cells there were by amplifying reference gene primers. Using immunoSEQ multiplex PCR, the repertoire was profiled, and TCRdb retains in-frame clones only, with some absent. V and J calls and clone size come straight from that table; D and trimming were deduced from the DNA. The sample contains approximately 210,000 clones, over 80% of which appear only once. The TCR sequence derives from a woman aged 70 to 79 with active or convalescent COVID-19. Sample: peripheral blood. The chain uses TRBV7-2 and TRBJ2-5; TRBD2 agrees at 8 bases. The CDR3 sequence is CASSAGGGETQYF. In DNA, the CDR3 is TGTGCCAGCAGCGCGGGGGGCGGGGAGACCCAGTACTTC. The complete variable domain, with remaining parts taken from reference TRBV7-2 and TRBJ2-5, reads GAGVSQSPSNKVTEKGKDVELRCDPISGHTALYWYRQSLGQGLEFLIYFQGNSAPDKSGLPSDRFSAERTGGSVSTLTIQRTQQEDSAVYLCASSAGGGETQYFGPGTRLLVL.